This TCR beta chain appears in the sequencing data of a study of T-cell reconstitution after alpha-beta-depleted transplantation in children. Study findings and constraints: The authors attributed T-cell counts and diversity one year after transplant mostly to newly produced T cells. About two months after transplant, alpha-beta T cells reportedly came from several hundred expanded graft clones. Some patients' high day-60 TCRbeta diversity was traced to surviving recipient T cells and thymic progenitors.

This sample's TCRbeta library carried unique molecular identifier barcodes. TCRdb independently ran MiXCR on the PCR reads; one entry per CDR3 protein. The table shows more than 200,000 distinct CDR3 sequences, with roughly 25% occurring only once. As for this clonotype: Its specificity is not known.

The germline V gene has CDR1 SGHTA and CDR2 FQGNSA. The CDR3 is 9 residues long. Trimming took 8 bases from V and 12 from J, leaving 8 bases between them. The chain employs TRBV7-2 and TRBJ2-1; D is unclear. The receptor comes from a girl aged 2 to 10 with Fanconi anemia, due to receive a stem cell transplant. Here the sequenced sample was PBMCs, taken before TCRalphabeta/CD19-depleted stem cell transplant. The CDR3 spells CASSKGQFF. The CDR3, as DNA: TGTGCCAGCTCCAAAGGGCAGTTCTTC.